What follows are 16 T cell receptor beta chains derived from one specimen sequenced in a study of T cells after yellow fever vaccination. TCRdb processed the 5' RACE reads anew with MiXCR; each CDR3 protein has one entry. The data hold over 300,000 distinct CDR3 sequences, with roughly 3.9% observed a single time. Sample: PBMCs, taken 5 days after the yellow fever booster vaccination. All receptors come from a man aged 18-30 years who received the YFV17D yellow fever vaccine.

This clonotype was picked up a small number of times. The chain joins TRBV29-1 to TRBJ1-2, with D unresolved. CDR1 is SQVTM and CDR2 is ANQGSEA in the germline V gene. Trimming removed 4 bases at V and 4 bases at J, with 25 bases between. This CDR3 has 17 residues. The CDR3 loop reads CSVGSVVKADLSYGYTF. The CDR3 bases are TGCAGCGTTGGTAGTGTTGTAAAGGCGGATCTTTCCTATGGCTACACCTTC.

In this sample, this clonotype turned up a few times. V gene TRBV12-3 or TRBV12-4 combines with J gene TRBJ1-2, with 8 bases matching TRBD1. V lost 9 bases and J lost 1; bases outside the gene matches: 4. The CDR3 has 13 amino acids. The CDR3 DNA reads as TGTGCCAGTATGGACAGGGATAACTATGGCTACACCTTC. Protein: CASMDRDNYGYTF.

This clonotype was seen a handful of times. J is TRBJ2-3 and V is TRBV18; 14 positions agree with TRBD2. V was pared by 5 bases and J by 0 bases, with 1 base of the junction left unmatched. Germline V lookup: CDR1 KGHSH, CDR2 LQKENI. The CDR3 extends over 16 amino acids. The CDR3 DNA is TGTGCCAGCTCATGGACTAGCGGGGGGAGCACAGATACGCAGTATTTT. Translating it yields CASSWTSGGSTDTQYF.

Turning to this clonotype: A junction end diverges from the germline sequence, so it may reflect a read error. V is TRBV20-1 and J is TRBJ1-1; no definite D call. The CDR3 is made up of 15 amino acids. The germline CDR1 and CDR2 sequences are DFQATT and SNEGSKA (reference sequence). CDR3 protein: CSARDYRLGETEASF. CDR3 bases: TGCAGTGCTAGAGATTATCGGTTGGGTGAGACTGAAGCTTCCTTT.

The chain couples TRBV24-1 to TRBJ2-3; D call uncertain. Germline CDR1 and CDR2: KGHDR and SFDVKD. The CDR3 totals 16 residues. Trimming took off 3 bases at V and 3 bases at J, with 15 bases between the two ends. The CDR3 nucleotides are TGTGCCACCAGTGATCTCGGTAGTTTTGGAACAGATACGCAGTATTTT. Translating gives CATSDLGSFGTDTQYF.

The V gene is TRBV21-1, the J gene TRBJ1-5; TRBD1 is taken as the D call from the table, unchecked against the DNA. TRBV21-1 is shown as a pseudogene. The CDR3 has 15 amino acids. The CDR3 protein is CASSQKDRVVQPQHF. The CDR3 region has the DNA TGTGCCAGCAGCCAGAAAGACAGGGTCGTTCAGCCCCAGCATTTT.

This clonotype appeared many times. The chain couples TRBV27 to TRBJ2-1; possible D gene TRBD1, 6 bases. CDR1 is MNHEY and CDR2 is SMNVEV in the germline V gene (reference sequence). The CDR3 is 17 amino acids. The V end lost 3 bases, the J end lost 10 bases, and 25 bases lay between the germline ends. The CDR3 bases are TGTGCCAGCAGTTTCCCCATACAGGGTGGCGCCGCCCGGGAGCAGTTCTTC. This gives the protein CASSFPIQGGAAREQFF.

The sample holds many counts of this clonotype. This chain links TRBV12-3 or TRBV12-4 with TRBJ2-5; no clear D gene. The CDR3 is 15 residues long. Trimming removed 4 bases at V and 6 bases at J, with 18 bases between. DNA of the CDR3: TGTGCCAGCAGTTATCTCCCGCAGGATAGGAAGACCCAGTACTTC. This sequence encodes CASSYLPQDRKTQYF.

This clonotype was observed many times. This chain joins TRBV10-3 and TRBJ2-3; D may be TRBD1 or TRBD2 (5 bases each). CDR3 length equals 17 residues. Germline V gene lookup returns CDR1 ENHRY and CDR2 SYGVKD. V was cut by 5 bases and J by 1 base, with 19 bases left in between. The CDR3 DNA reads TGTGCCATCAGTACTCACGGGGCCAGAGATGGCACAGATACGCAGTATTTT. This codes for CAISTHGARDGTDTQYF.

The V call is TRBV9, the J call TRBJ2-7; no clear D. The CDR3 length is 14 residues. Germline lookup yields CDR1 SGDLS and CDR2 YYNGEE. V dropped 4 bases and J dropped 5 bases, with 16 bases sitting between them. The chain's CDR3 is CASSPLGQRNEQYF. The CDR3 DNA reads as TGTGCCAGCAGCCCGCTCGGTCAGAGGAACGAGCAGTACTTC.

This clonotype was observed a handful of times. The J gene is TRBJ1-5, the V gene TRBV20-1; D not resolved. From germline, CDR1 is DFQATT and CDR2 SNEGSKA (reference sequence). V lost 0 bases and J 6 bases, leaving 15 bases between the germline ends. The CDR3 has 15 amino acids. The CDR3 region is CSARDRTRWLQPQHF. The CDR3 DNA reads TGCAGTGCTAGAGATCGGACCCGTTGGCTTCAGCCCCAGCATTTT.

The chain uses TRBV7-2 and TRBJ2-3; D remains unclear. Germline CDR1 reads SGHTA; CDR2 reads FQGNSA. The CDR3 loop spans 15 amino acids. Trimming stripped 2 bases from V and 8 bases from J, with 17 bases between. CDR3 nucleotides: TGTGCCAGCAGCTTAAACATCGACAAGGCCAGTACGCAGTATTTT. Protein sequence: CASSLNIDKASTQYF.

The V gene is TRBV5-1, the J gene TRBJ1-6, with TRBD1 identical over 8 bases. CDR3 length equals 16 residues. Germline V gene data show CDR1 as SGHRS and CDR2 as YFSETQ. J lost 6 bases, V lost 4 bases, and 9 bases had no gene match. The CDR3 nucleotides read TGCGCCAGCAGCCCCAGGGGGCGCGAGGCTAATTCACCCCTCCACTTT. Translated: CASSPRGREANSPLHF. Filled out from reference TRBV5-1 and TRBJ1-6, the complete variable domain reads KAGVTQTPRYLIKTRGQQVTLSCSPISGHRSVSWYQQTPGQGLQFLFEYFSETQRNKGNFPGRFSGRQFSNSRSEMNVSTLELGDSALYLCASSPRGREANSPLHFGNGTRLTVT.

This clonotype was counted many times. The rearrangement joins TRBV24-1 to TRBJ1-1; D remains unclear. The length of the CDR3 is 11 residues. Trimming left V 3 bases short and J 8 bases short, with 6 bases between. Per the germline V gene, CDR1 is KGHDR and CDR2 is SFDVKD. The CDR3, as DNA: TGTGCCACCAGTGATGGAGTGGAAGCTTTCTTT. This translates into CATSDGVEAFF.

The chain is built from TRBV20-1 and TRBJ2-1; D not certain. Looked up from germline, CDR1 is DFQATT and CDR2 is SNEGSKA (reference sequence). Trimming stripped 5 bases from V and 0 bases from J, with 8 bases between. The CDR3 covers 13 residues. CDR3: CSAGGGSYNEQFF. In nucleotides, the CDR3 is TGCAGTGCTGGCGGCGGCTCCTACAATGAGCAGTTCTTC.

This clonotype was picked up a small number of times. CDR3 sequence (DNA): TGTGCCATCAGGGGGACAGGTGATACACTACGGGGCTACAATGAGCAGTTCTTC. Translated, it gives CAIRGTGDTLRGYNEQFF. V is TRBV10-3 and J is TRBJ2-1; the match to TRBD1 covers 8 bases. The germline V gene has CDR1 ENHRY and CDR2 SYGVKD. The CDR3 totals 18 residues. The junction had 16 bases not matched to a gene; V was cut back by 6 bases and J by 3 bases.